This TCR beta chain originates from a study of early T cells in non-severe SARS-CoV-2 infection (dated by TCRdb to the early 2020s). Some background on the complete study: Bulk RNA from unsorted whole blood was used for TCR sequencing, so alpha and beta chains could not be paired. The investigation overall reported the following: VDJdb matching was skewed toward anti-spike CD8 responses, so virus-specific expansions were likely underestimated and private and CD4 specificities were missed.

The junction shows trimming of 7 bases on V and 8 bases on J, plus 11 bases between the germline ends. The CDR3 sequence holds 11 residues, the cysteine and phenylalanine included. The only DNA kept is the CDR3, 33 bases in frame from the first base. Via the germline V gene, CDR1 is SQVTM and CDR2 ANQGSEA. In this sample, this clonotype turned up many times. Its binding antigen is unknown. Base qualities were left out, and no much larger clone turns up one base away. The method behind the library was 5' RACE. Sequencer: NextSeq 500. In the TCR library protocol, unique molecular identifiers were attached to individual cDNA molecules to correct for PCR bias and sequencing error. Both TCR alpha and beta chains were sequenced, and tight co-correlation was observed between alpha and beta sequence abundances in each sample. Turning to the authors' computational methods: Decombinator V4 was used to annotate TCR sequences for V gene, J gene and CDR3. TCRs were defined as expanded if a significant change between any two time points was detected under a Poisson model with p below 0.0001. Abundances of TCRs were expressed as counts per million after normalisation to the total number of TCRs sequenced in each sample. TRAV1-2 paired with TRAJ12, TRAJ20 or TRAJ33 defined MAIT TCRs, while TRAV10 paired with TRAJ18 defined iNKT TCRs. A search of VDJdb, accessed on 1 November 2021, was run for TCRs annotated to CMV, EBV and SARS-CoV-2, with TCRs annotated for multiple antigens excluded. TCRdb reprocessed the public reads (quality trimming at Q25 with fastp, clone calling with MiXCR) and kept in-frame beta chains. Entries that share a CDR3 protein sequence are merged under the most common genes and DNA. TCRdb's processing, not the authors', yielded these V and J calls. Counted in this sample were some 40,000 distinct CDR3 sequences; roughly 4.3% of them appeared once. The biggest ten clones account for 4.5% to 5.5% of the sample.

Set within a cohort of healthcare workers in London, UK, this nested case-control study involved weekly PCR testing of nasopharyngeal swabs along with blood sampling. Healthcare workers were recruited during the week of the UK lockdown, between 23 and 31 March 2020, and followed weekly for up to roughly 15 weeks. This chain is built from TRBV29-1 and TRBJ1-4; the D gene identity is not certain. This sequence originates from an adult who was a healthcare worker with PCR-confirmed SARS-CoV-2 infection or an uninfected control (not recorded which). Material for sequencing was whole blood. This receptor has the CDR3 CSAWFNEKLFF. The sequenced DNA: TGCAGCGCCTGGTTTAACGAAAAACTGTTTTTT.